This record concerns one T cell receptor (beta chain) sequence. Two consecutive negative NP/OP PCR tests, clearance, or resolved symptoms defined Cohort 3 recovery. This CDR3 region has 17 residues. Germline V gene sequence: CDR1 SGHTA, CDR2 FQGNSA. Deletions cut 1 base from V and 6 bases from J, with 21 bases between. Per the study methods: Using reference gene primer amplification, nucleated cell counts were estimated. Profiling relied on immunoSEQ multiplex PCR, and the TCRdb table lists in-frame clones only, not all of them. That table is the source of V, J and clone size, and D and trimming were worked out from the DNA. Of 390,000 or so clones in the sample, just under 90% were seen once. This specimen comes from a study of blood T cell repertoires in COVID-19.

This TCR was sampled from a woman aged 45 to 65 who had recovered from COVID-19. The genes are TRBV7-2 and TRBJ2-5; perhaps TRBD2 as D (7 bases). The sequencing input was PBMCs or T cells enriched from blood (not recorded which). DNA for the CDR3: TGTGCCAGCAGCTTAGATTCAGGGGACTACGTGCTAAAGACCCAGTACTTC. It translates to CASSLDSGDYVLKTQYF.